A single sample is the source of the 29 T cell receptor beta chains below, sequenced in a study of blood T cell repertoires in COVID-19. Clones were sequenced by immunoSEQ multiplex PCR, and TCRdb holds only the in-frame ones, with some missing. The table lists about 670,000 clones, more than 80% of them singletons. The source material was peripheral blood. These receptors all stem from a woman aged 18-30 years with acute or convalescent COVID-19.

V is TRBV10-3 and J is TRBJ2-7; 9 bases line up with TRBD2. The CDR3 consists of 13 residues. Per germline, CDR1 ENHRY and CDR2 SYGVKD. The J segment lost 1 base and the V segment lost 9 bases, leaving 4 bases of the junction unmatched. The CDR3 nucleotides are TGTGCCATGGCGGCGGGGGGGTCCTACGAGCAGTACTTC. Amino acid sequence: CAMAAGGSYEQYF.

The CDR3 sequence: CASSDPSTEYGGNTIYF. For the CDR3, the DNA is TGTGCCAGCAGTGACCCGTCGACAGAGTACGGGGGAAACACCATATATTTT. The V call is TRBV2, the J call TRBJ1-3, with D maybe TRBD1 (5 bases). Trimming took 3 bases from V and 4 from J, leaving 19 bases between them. The CDR3 contains 17 residues. CDR1 is SNHLY, CDR2 FYNNEI, per germline.

This rearrangement joins TRBV2 to TRBJ1-2; 10 bases fit TRBD1. The CDR3 loop spans 12 amino acids. V dropped 8 bases and J dropped 10; count of bases not matched to a gene: 7. Germline CDR1 SNHLY, CDR2 FYNNEI. CDR3 loop: CASGTGTGDYTF. Here the CDR3 DNA reads TGTGCCAGCGGGACCGGGACAGGGGACTACACCTTC.

The gene calls are TRBV13 and TRBJ2-1; tentatively, D is TRBD2 (6 bases). The germline V gene encodes CDR1 PRHDT and CDR2 FYEKMQ (reference sequence). The V end lost 3 bases, the J end lost 2 bases, and 8 bases lay between the germline ends. This CDR3 comprises 14 residues. Here the CDR3 reads CASSFRGTYNEQFF. The CDR3, as DNA: TGTGCCAGCAGCTTCCGGGGGACCTACAATGAGCAGTTCTTC.

To note about this clone: The sample carries other DNA sequences with the same CDR3. The chain carries TRBV19 and TRBJ1-1; no definite D call. The length of the CDR3 is 12 residues. V was cut by 6 bases and J by 1 base, with 6 bases left in between. The germline V gene has CDR1 LNHDA and CDR2 SQIVND (reference sequence). The CDR3 bases are TGTGCCAGTAGGACGGGGAACACTGAAGCTTTCTTT. It yields the protein CASRTGNTEAFF. Variable domain in full (rest from reference TRBV19 and TRBJ1-1): DGGITQSPKYLFRKEGQNVTLSCEQNLNHDAMYWYRQDPGQGLRLIYYSQIVNDFQKGDIAEGYSVSREKKESFPLTVTSAQKNPTAFYLCASRTGNTEAFFGQGTRLTVV.

The gene calls are TRBV30 and TRBJ1-4, with 7 positions matching TRBD1. CDR3 length equals 15 residues. Germline V gives CDR1 GTSNPN, CDR2 SVGIG (reference sequence). J was trimmed by 8 bases and V by 0 bases; bases with no gene match: 9. CDR3 DNA sequence: TGTGCCTGGAGTGTAACGACAGGGACGGGGGAAAAACTGTTTTTT. Amino acids: CAWSVTTGTGEKLFF.

The rearrangement uses TRBV6-5 and TRBJ1-6; 8 bases line up with TRBD1. The length of the CDR3 is 14 residues. CDR1 is MNHEY, CDR2 SVGAGI, per germline. Losses at the gene ends were 5 bases for V and 5 bases for J; bases not matched to a gene: 2. The CDR3 nucleotides are TGTGCCAGCAGTCAGGACAGGGATAATTCACCCCTCCACTTT. This sequence encodes CASSQDRDNSPLHF.

The chain recombines TRBV7-2 with TRBJ1-5, with 12 bases lining up with TRBD1. This CDR3 has 17 residues. CDR1 and CDR2 from the germline V gene are SGHTA and FQGNSA. V was pared by 3 bases and J by 5 bases, with 8 bases of the junction left unmatched. CDR3 amino acids: CASSFWGTGGLYQPQHF. CDR3 coding DNA: TGTGCCAGCAGCTTTTGGGGGACAGGGGGCCTTTATCAGCCCCAGCATTTT.

This clone was detected once. V gene TRBV19 combines with J gene TRBJ2-1; tentative D call: TRBD1 (5 bases). Germline V CDR1 and CDR2: LNHDA, SQIVND (reference sequence). Trimming cost V 5 bases and J 2 bases, with 13 bases left between them. CDR3 length equals 15 residues. The chain's CDR3 is CASSPLLGPYNEQFF. DNA for the CDR3: TGTGCCAGTAGTCCCCTTTTGGGGCCCTACAATGAGCAGTTCTTC. The full variable domain, rest sourced from reference TRBV19 and TRBJ2-1, is DGGITQSPKYLFRKEGQNVTLSCEQNLNHDAMYWYRQDPGQGLRLIYYSQIVNDFQKGDIAEGYSVSREKKESFPLTVTSAQKNPTAFYLCASSPLLGPYNEQFFGPGTRLTVL.

The chain couples TRBV5-5 to TRBJ1-2; D is ambiguous. CDR3 length: 13 amino acids. With 0 bases removed from V and 6 bases from J, the gap between germline ends came to 9 bases. CDR1 and CDR2 from the germline V gene are SGHKS and YYEKEE (reference sequence). Here the CDR3 DNA reads TGTGCCAGCAGCTTGGTCGGGATCGATGGCTACACCTTC. Translating it yields CASSLVGIDGYTF.

In DNA, the CDR3 is TGTGCCAGCAGCCCTCGCTTAGTGGACACGACTGGAAACACCATATATTTT. It yields the protein CASSPRLVDTTGNTIYF. The chain combines TRBV7-9 with TRBJ1-3; D might be TRBD1 (5 bases). CDR1 is SEHNR, CDR2 FQNEAQ, per germline (reference sequence). Trimming removed 5 bases at V and 2 bases at J, with 19 bases between. The CDR3 sequence is 17 residues long.

The genes are TRBV14 and TRBJ2-7; D unresolved. Per germline, CDR1 SGHDN and CDR2 FVKESK. The CDR3 is 14 residues long. V was trimmed by 0 bases and J by 3 bases, leaving 9 bases between them. The CDR3 coding sequence is TGTGCCAGCAGCCAAGAGAGAAAGTTCTACGAGCAGTACTTC. Protein: CASSQERKFYEQYF.

The table lists this clone with a count of one. This chain links TRBV11-1 with TRBJ1-2; D perhaps matches TRBD1 (5 bases). Germline V gene data show CDR1 as SGHAT and CDR2 as FQDESV (reference sequence). V gave up 1 base and J gave up 2 bases, with 14 bases separating them. The CDR3 length is 16 residues. In nucleotides, the CDR3 is TGTGCCAGCAGCTTAGATCGGGCAGGGCCCAACTATGGCTACACCTTC. Translating gives CASSLDRAGPNYGYTF.

This clone is a singleton in its sample. Here the CDR3 reads CASSVQGMPMNTGELFF. As DNA, the CDR3 is TGTGCCAGCAGCGTACAGGGCATGCCGATGAACACCGGGGAGCTGTTTTTT. The rearrangement links TRBV9 to TRBJ2-2, with D tentatively TRBD1 (5 bases). This CDR3 region has 17 residues. V gave up 1 base and J gave up 1 base, with 14 bases separating them. From germline, CDR1 is SGDLS and CDR2 YYNGEE.

The V and J genes are TRBV6-6 and TRBJ1-5, with D possibly matching TRBD1 (5 bases). The germline V gene encodes CDR1 MNHNY and CDR2 SVGAGI (reference sequence). The V and J ends lost 4 bases and 5 bases respectively, with 12 bases between them. The CDR3 runs 14 residues. In DNA, the CDR3 is TGTGCCAGCAGTTCGGGGGAGGGATATCAGCCCCAGCATTTT. Protein sequence: CASSSGEGYQPQHF.

V is TRBV2 and J is TRBJ1-3; 9 bases map to TRBD1. The junction had 5 bases not matched to a gene; V was cut back by 4 bases and J by 4 bases. From germline, CDR1 is SNHLY and CDR2 FYNNEI. This CDR3 is 15 amino acids long. As DNA, the CDR3 is TGTGCCAGCAGTGCCGGGACAGGGAGCGGAAACACCATATATTTT. Translation gives CASSAGTGSGNTIYF.

This rearrangement joins TRBV7-6 to TRBJ1-3; D is possibly TRBD1 (6 bases). This CDR3 is 15 amino acids long. Germline values: CDR1 SGHVS, CDR2 FNYEAQ. Trimming stripped 5 bases from V and 0 bases from J, with 11 bases between. The CDR3 is CASSPGQSSGNTIYF. The CDR3 DNA is TGTGCCAGCAGCCCAGGACAGAGCTCTGGAAACACCATATATTTT.

The chain is built from TRBV27 and TRBJ2-7; 11 nucleotides agree with TRBD1. CDR1 MNHEY and CDR2 SMNVEV come from the germline V gene (reference sequence). The V gene end was trimmed by 4 bases and the J gene end by 6 bases; junction bases not matched to a gene: 8. The CDR3 extends over 15 amino acids. As DNA, the CDR3 is TGTGCCAGCAGTTACTGGAAGGGACAGGGGGGCGAGCAGTACTTC. It codes for CASSYWKGQGGEQYF.

This chain uses TRBV14 with TRBJ2-1; TRBD1 matches 7 bases. V shed 0 bases, J shed 5 bases, and the junction held 10 bases outside the gene matches. CDR1 and CDR2 from the germline V gene are SGHDN and FVKESK. The CDR3 is 17 amino acids. The CDR3 loop reads CASSQEPGDRVNNEQFF. CDR3 DNA sequence: TGTGCCAGCAGCCAAGAGCCCGGAGACAGGGTCAACAATGAGCAGTTCTTC.

This chain links TRBV6-6 with TRBJ2-1; D is ambiguous. The CDR3 contains 13 residues. CDR1 is MNHNY, CDR2 SVGAGI, per germline (reference sequence). Trimming stripped 0 bases from V and 10 bases from J, with 10 bases between. CDR3 protein: CASSYSPDWEQFF. CDR3 coding DNA: TGTGCCAGCAGTTACTCGCCCGACTGGGAGCAGTTCTTC.

The V and J genes are TRBV7-9 and TRBJ1-2; D gene ambiguous. This CDR3 region has 17 residues. Trimming shortened V by 2 bases and J by 0 bases, and 16 bases separated the two germline ends. The germline V gene has CDR1 SEHNR and CDR2 FQNEAQ (reference sequence). This chain's CDR3 is CASSLPGPDRANYGYTF. The CDR3 coding sequence is TGTGCCAGCAGCTTACCTGGTCCTGACCGGGCTAACTATGGCTACACCTTC.

The chain links TRBV10-3 to TRBJ2-3, with 9 bases aligning to TRBD2. There are 18 residues in the CDR3. V was clipped by 3 bases and J by 3 bases; unmatched bases: 13. CDR1 ENHRY and CDR2 SYGVKD come from the germline V gene. The CDR3 region has the DNA TGTGCCATCAGTGAAATGAGTGGTATTAGCGGGGGAACAGATACGCAGTATTTT. This codes for CAISEMSGISGGTDTQYF.

The chain is built from TRBV19 and TRBJ1-2, with D hard to call. CDR3 length: 14 residues. Trimming left V 7 bases short and J 5 bases short, with 17 bases between. CDR1 LNHDA and CDR2 SQIVND come from the germline V gene (reference sequence). The CDR3 nucleotides are TGTGCCAGTACCGTCACACCGGGAGCTTATGGCTACACCTTC. Protein product: CASTVTPGAYGYTF. Using reference TRBV19 and TRBJ1-2 for the parts outside the CDR3, the full variable domain is DGGITQSPKYLFRKEGQNVTLSCEQNLNHDAMYWYRQDPGQGLRLIYYSQIVNDFQKGDIAEGYSVSREKKESFPLTVTSAQKNPTAFYLCASTVTPGAYGYTFGSGTRLTVV.

To note about this clone: At one end the junction does not follow the germline gene, possibly because of a read error. The chain has TRBV29-1 and TRBJ1-1; TRBD1 matches at 7 bases. The CDR3 spans 14 residues. Per the germline V gene, CDR1 is SQVTM and CDR2 is ANQGSEA. The CDR3 region has the DNA TGCAGCGTTGACACACAGGGGACGAACTCTGAAGCTTTCTTT. It is translated as CSVDTQGTNSEAFF.

J is TRBJ1-5 and V is TRBV6-5, with 7 positions matching TRBD1. This CDR3 has 15 amino acids. Germline CDR1 reads MNHEY; CDR2 reads SVGAGI. V lost 8 bases to trimming and J lost 3 bases; unmatched junction nucleotides: 10. Written as DNA, the CDR3 is TGTGCCAGCTCCCAGGAGGGGGCTTTCAATCAGCCCCAGCATTTT. Its protein product is CASSQEGAFNQPQHF.

The V and J genes are TRBV6-4 and TRBJ2-1; a possible D gene is TRBD1 (5 bases). The germline V gene encodes CDR1 MRHNA and CDR2 SNTAGT. The CDR3 consists of 16 residues. V lost 2 bases to trimming and J lost 5 bases, with 16 bases between them. The chain's CDR3 is CASSDRQPGRDNEQFF. CDR3 DNA: TGTGCCAGCAGTGACCGGCAGCCAGGGCGCGACAATGAGCAGTTCTTC.

The chain joins TRBV14 to TRBJ1-4; a possible D gene is TRBD1 (5 bases). CDR1 SGHDN and CDR2 FVKESK come from the germline V gene. This CDR3 has 14 residues. V gave up 1 base and J gave up 7 bases, with 10 bases separating them. CDR3: CASSQVWTSEKLFF. The CDR3 DNA is TGTGCCAGCAGCCAAGTTTGGACATCTGAAAAACTGTTTTTT. The entire variable domain, with the rest obtained from reference TRBV14 and TRBJ1-4, is as follows: EAGVTQFPSHSVIEKGQTVTLRCDPISGHDNLYWYRRVMGKEIKFLLHFVKESKQDESGMPNNRFLAERTGGTYSTLKVQPAELEDSGVYFCASSQVWTSEKLFFGSGTQLSVL.

This chain uses TRBV12-5 with TRBJ1-1, with D perhaps matching TRBD1 (5 bases). The V gene lost 5 bases and the J gene lost 4 bases, with 11 bases spanning the gap. The CDR3 is 13 residues long. Germline V gene sequence: CDR1 LGHNT, CDR2 FRNRAP. The CDR3 DNA sequence: TGTGCTAGTGGTGGCAGGGATTTCACTGAAGCTTTCTTT. Translated: CASGGRDFTEAFF.

V is TRBV6-5 and J is TRBJ1-2, with 7 bases identical to TRBD1. The CDR3 consists of 14 residues. The trim removed 3 bases at V and 4 bases at J, leaving 5 bases unmatched. Germline V gives CDR1 MNHEY, CDR2 SVGAGI. This CDR3 is CASSYRQGSYGYTF. The CDR3 DNA is TGTGCCAGCAGTTATCGACAGGGATCCTATGGCTACACCTTC.